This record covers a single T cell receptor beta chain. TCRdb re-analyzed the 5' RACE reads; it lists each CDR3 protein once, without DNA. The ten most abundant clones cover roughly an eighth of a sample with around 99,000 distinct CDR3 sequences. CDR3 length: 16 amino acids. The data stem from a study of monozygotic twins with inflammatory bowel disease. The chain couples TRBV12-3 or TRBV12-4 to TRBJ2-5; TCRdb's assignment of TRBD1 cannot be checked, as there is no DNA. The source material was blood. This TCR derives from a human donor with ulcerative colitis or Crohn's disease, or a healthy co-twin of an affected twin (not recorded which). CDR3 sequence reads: CASSLVFSGQQETQYF.